This T cell receptor beta chain is from a study of regulatory T cells. Study-wide points: Shannon entropy was nonsignificantly lower in patient CD8+ T cells than control CD8+ cells. Regulatory T cells showed the strongest V-J pair restriction and V/J gene skewing among patient repertoires.

The CDR3 extends over 14 amino acids. Primers: 52 TRBV forward and 13 TRBJ reverse. Data came from immunoSEQ multiplex PCR; TCRdb stores just in-frame clones and leaves some out. The sample holds 20,000 to 25,000 clones, 93% seen once. Autoimmunity was present in every CD3G-deficient patient, worse in two. Patients aged 2 to 39 years had fewer naive T cells. As for this clone: Its cognate antigen is unknown.

Material: CD8+ T cells sorted from blood. The sequence derives from a child aged 2 to 10 with CD3G deficiency. The J gene is TRBJ2-7, the V gene TRBV21-1; the DNA was not used to check the table's D call, TRBD2. TRBV21-1 represents a pseudogene. The CDR3 DNA follows: TGTGCCAGCGCCCCATGGGAGGGCCATGTGAAGCAGTACTTC. Its protein is CASAPWEGHVKQYF.